This T cell receptor (beta chain) was identified during a study of blood T cell repertoires in COVID-19. Turning to the study itself: Some COVID-19 samples were acute and others convalescent; all came from the United States, Italy and Spain.

Per the authors' pipeline: The assay estimated nucleated cells by amplifying reference gene primers. Method: immunoSEQ multiplex PCR; TCRdb's copy keeps in-frame clones and lacks some. Clone size and the V and J calls come from that table; the DNA yielded D and trimming. The sample lists roughly 140,000 clones, roughly 77% seen once, with 4% to 4.5% in the top ten. The V gene lost 2 bases and the J gene lost 5 bases, with 10 bases spanning the gap. The CDR3 has 14 residues. CDR1 and CDR2 (germline): SGHNT, YYREEE (reference sequence). Only a few counts were recorded for this clone. This TCR was sampled from a man aged 60 to 69 with acute or convalescent COVID-19. V is TRBV5-4 and J is TRBJ1-4; D remains ambiguous. Sequencing input: peripheral blood. In DNA, the CDR3 is TGTGCCAGCAGCTTCGTTGGCAGGAATGAAAAACTGTTTTTT. This codes for CASSFVGRNEKLFF.